The present entry profiles one T cell receptor beta chain with its context. Sequencing used immunoSEQ multiplex PCR; TCRdb keeps in-frame clones, though not all of them. The data contain approximately 98,000 clones, 92% of them singletons. After removal of 6 bases from V and 4 bases from J, the junction contained 2 bases not matched to a gene. This CDR3 is 16 amino acids long. CDR1 is ENHRY, CDR2 SYGVKD, per germline. The sample belongs to a study of T cell changes during pregnancy in multiple sclerosis. The sequencing used peripheral blood, collected after pregnancy. The chain couples TRBV10-3 to TRBJ2-2; 16 bases are shared with TRBD2. The source of this sequence is a female donor in good health, enrolled as a control in a pregnancy study. The CDR3 nucleotides read TGTGCCATCAGCGGGACTAGCGGGAGGGGCACCGGGGAGCTGTTTTTT. This gives the protein CAISGTSGRGTGELFF.